This record looks at one T cell receptor (beta chain) sequence and its context. Antigen unknown. This sample is part of a study of vaccination and CD4 T cells after COVID-19. The CDR3 loop spans 15 amino acids. Germline values: CDR1 MNHNS, CDR2 SASEGT. The trim removed 7 bases at V and 7 bases at J, leaving 8 bases unmatched. With the Oncomine TCR Beta short-read assay, DNA from cultured CD4+ T cells was sequenced. TCRdb reanalysed the PCR reads using MiXCR and keeps one entry per CDR3 protein. Of about 20,000 distinct CDR3 sequences in the sample, 80% are singletons; the top ten hold about 18%. As to treatment: roughly 10-day PBMC culture with coronavirus spike peptide pools or control peptides (ViraFEST assay). Under the ViraFEST approach, antigen-specific T cells were expanded with peptide pools and TCRs subsequently sequenced. With around 10 ug/ml peptide pools and approximately 10 IU/ml IL-2, PBMCs were cultured at fewer than 2.5 million per well.

This receptor was obtained from a human donor who received a COVID-19 vaccine. The chain has TRBV6-1 and TRBJ2-1; 12 bases align to TRBD2. The material was CD4+ T cells from blood, cultured in vitro, obtained after SARS-CoV-2 vaccination. In DNA form, the CDR3 reads TGTGCCAGCAAGGCACTAGCGGGGGGAGTAAATGAGCAGTTCTTC. It is translated as CASKALAGGVNEQFF.